One sample yielded the 28 T cell receptor beta chains listed below, sequenced in a study of identical twins. A single record per CDR3 protein comes from TCRdb applying MiXCR to the 5' RACE reads. The repertoire consists of 1.5 million to 2 million distinct CDR3 sequences, with about 32% occurring once and the leading ten covering less than 0.35%. Input material: cord blood. These receptors originate from a newborn girl in good health.

This clonotype was picked up one time. The rearrangement links TRBV5-1 to TRBJ1-1, with 8 bases aligning to TRBD1. CDR3 length: 14 residues. Germline loops: CDR1 SGHRS, CDR2 YFSETQ. V was clipped by 5 bases and J by 1 base; unmatched bases: 4. CDR3 residues: CASRHTGGNTEAFF. The CDR3 bases are TGCGCCAGCAGGCACACAGGGGGGAACACTGAAGCTTTCTTT.

The chain has TRBV2 and TRBJ2-5, with 10 bases matching TRBD2. CDR1 is SNHLY, CDR2 FYNNEI, per germline. The CDR3 contains 15 residues. V lost 4 bases, J lost 3 bases, and 5 bases stayed unmatched. The chain's CDR3 is CASSVGAGGEETQYF. The DNA of the CDR3 is TGTGCCAGCAGTGTTGGAGCGGGGGGGGAAGAGACCCAGTACTTC.

This chain links TRBV7-2 with TRBJ2-4, with 15 bases lining up with TRBD2. This CDR3 is built from 19 residues. Germline V gene sequence: CDR1 SGHTA, CDR2 FQGNSA. Unmatched junction bases numbered 5, after V lost 1 base and J lost 1 base. CDR3 protein: CASSLVGLAGGTAKNIQYF. The DNA for the CDR3 is TGTGCCAGCAGCTTAGTGGGACTAGCGGGGGGAACGGCCAAAAACATTCAGTACTTC.

This sequence joins TRBV20-1 and TRBJ2-7; 10 bases agree with TRBD2. The CDR3 is 17 residues long. V dropped 1 base and J dropped 2; count of bases not matched to a gene: 11. Per the germline V gene, CDR1 is DFQATT and CDR2 is SNEGSKA (reference sequence). The CDR3 nucleotides are TGCAGTGCTAGAGGGCACTCTCTGGGACTAGCGACCTACGAGCAGTACTTC. Protein sequence: CSARGHSLGLATYEQYF.

CDR3 region: CASSHVGDGSYEQYF. The DNA of the CDR3 is TGTGCCAGCAGTCACGTGGGCGACGGCTCCTACGAGCAGTACTTC. The chain joins TRBV27 to TRBJ2-7; D uncertain. V gave up 5 bases and J gave up 0 bases, with 14 bases separating them. The germline CDR1 and CDR2 sequences are MNHEY and SMNVEV (reference sequence). CDR3 length: 15 amino acids.

The CDR3 spells CASSQEVLEDTQYF. The CDR3 bases are TGCGCCAGCAGCCAAGAAGTCCTAGAAGATACGCAGTATTTT. The chain is built from TRBV4-1 and TRBJ2-3, with D hard to call. This CDR3 contains 14 residues. V was shortened by 0 bases and J by 5 bases, with 9 bases between the two germline ends. Germline V gene data show CDR1 as MGHRA and CDR2 as YSYEKL.

CDR3 in DNA: TGTGCCAGCAGCCAAGGTCGTCCTATTTTCACCGGGGAGCTGTTTTTT. Translating it yields CASSQGRPIFTGELFF. The chain uses TRBV14 and TRBJ2-2; D unresolved. The CDR3 runs to 16 residues. Deletions cut 1 base from V and 4 bases from J, with 13 bases between. Germline loops: CDR1 SGHDN, CDR2 FVKESK.

This clonotype has a count of ten or more. The V and J genes are TRBV3-1 and TRBJ2-1; the match to TRBD2 covers 9 bases. The CDR3 length is 17 residues. V dropped 0 bases and J dropped 6; count of bases not matched to a gene: 9. Germline CDR1 is LGHDT and CDR2 is YNNKEL (reference sequence). The CDR3 here is CASSQDSLGLAFNEQFF. CDR3 nucleotide sequence: TGTGCCAGCAGCCAAGATTCGTTGGGACTAGCTTTCAATGAGCAGTTCTTC.

This chain links TRBV12-3 or TRBV12-4 with TRBJ1-2, with D uncertain. V lost 5 bases and J lost 3, with 13 bases in between. The CDR3 is 14 residues long. The CDR3 DNA follows: TGTGCCAGCAGTCCCGCCCAGACATACTATGGCTACACCTTC. Translated, it gives CASSPAQTYYGYTF.

The V gene is TRBV3-1, the J gene TRBJ1-4; a possible D gene is TRBD1 (5 bases). Per the germline V gene, CDR1 is LGHDT and CDR2 is YNNKEL (reference sequence). The CDR3 is made up of 18 amino acids. V shed 4 bases and J shed 5 bases, with 23 bases lying between them. The DNA for the CDR3 is TGTGCCAGCAGCCTAAGGAGGGGACCTACCAAAATGAATGAAAAACTGTTTTTT. Amino acids: CASSLRRGPTKMNEKLFF. Variable domain in full (rest from reference TRBV3-1 and TRBJ1-4): DTAVSQTPKYLVTQMGNDKSIKCEQNLGHDTMYWYKQDSKKFLKIMFSYNNKELIINETVPNRFSPKSPDKAHLNLHINSLELGDSAVYFCASSLRRGPTKMNEKLFFGSGTQLSVL.

This rearrangement joins TRBV19 to TRBJ1-4; 7 positions agree with TRBD1. This CDR3 region has 17 residues. The ends lost 3 bases at V and 2 bases at J; junction bases unmatched: 9. Germline CDR1 LNHDA, CDR2 SQIVND (reference sequence). The CDR3 is CASSIPDRDGTNEKLFF. CDR3 nucleotide sequence: TGTGCCAGTAGTATCCCCGACAGGGATGGCACTAATGAAAAACTGTTTTTT.

The gene calls are TRBV7-9 and TRBJ1-6, with a weak D call TRBD1 (6 bases). In germline, CDR1 is SEHNR, CDR2 FQNEAQ (reference sequence). The CDR3 covers 15 residues. The germline V and J ends were trimmed by 3 bases and 7 bases, with 13 bases remaining between them. The CDR3 DNA sequence: TGTGCCAGCAGCTTCGCGGGGGGGGCCAATTCACCCCTCCACTTT. Translation: CASSFAGGANSPLHF. The variable domain in full, with the rest retrieved from reference TRBV7-9 and TRBJ1-6, is DTGVSQNPRHKITKRGQNVTFRCDPISEHNRLYWYRQTLGQGPEFLTYFQNEAQLEKSRLLSDRFSAERPKGSFSTLEIQRTEQGDSAMYLCASSFAGGANSPLHFGNGTRLTVT.

The J gene is TRBJ1-1, the V gene TRBV20-1; D remains ambiguous. V lost 0 bases to trimming and J lost 7 bases, with 12 bases between them. Germline-derived CDR1 and CDR2 are DFQATT and SNEGSKA (reference sequence). This CDR3 region has 13 residues. The CDR3, as DNA: TGCAGTGCTAGAGATCTTCGTAGACATGAAGCTTTCTTT. This codes for CSARDLRRHEAFF.

The rearrangement links TRBV27 to TRBJ2-1; 10 bases map to TRBD2. Losses at the gene ends were 6 bases for V and 0 bases for J; bases not matched to a gene: 20. The CDR3 is 21 amino acids. CDR1 and CDR2 (germline): MNHEY, SMNVEV (reference sequence). The CDR3 sequence is CASRPLPIAGGHSSSYNEQFF. The CDR3 DNA follows: TGTGCCAGCAGACCCCTTCCCATAGCGGGGGGCCACAGTAGCTCCTACAATGAGCAGTTCTTC.

The chain carries TRBV27 and TRBJ2-5, with a tentative D call TRBD2 (5 bases). The CDR3 extends over 14 amino acids. V lost 1 base and J 7 bases, leaving 13 bases between the germline ends. Germline lookup yields CDR1 MNHEY and CDR2 SMNVEV (reference sequence). CDR3 sequence (DNA): TGTGCCAGCAGTTTATGGGCTAGCAGTCGGACCCAGTACTTC. Its translation: CASSLWASSRTQYF.

The table lists this clonotype with a few counts. This chain joins TRBV12-3 or TRBV12-4 and TRBJ1-4; D gene ambiguous. Trimming cost V 3 bases and J 2 bases, with 7 bases left between them. The CDR3 runs 14 residues. CDR3 nucleotide sequence: TGTGCCAGCAGTTTCAGACACACTAATGAAAAACTGTTTTTT. Its protein product is CASSFRHTNEKLFF.

V usage is TRBV5-1 and J usage is TRBJ2-1, with 8 bases fitting TRBD2. The CDR3 is 16 residues long. V trimming: 4 bases; J trimming: 0 bases; junction bases outside the gene matches: 6. Germline V gives CDR1 SGHRS, CDR2 YFSETQ. As DNA, the CDR3 is TGCGCCAGCAGCCCGGACCGGGGGGGCTCCTACAATGAGCAGTTCTTC. Residues: CASSPDRGGSYNEQFF. Together with reference TRBV5-1 and TRBJ2-1, the CDR3 gives the full variable domain: KAGVTQTPRYLIKTRGQQVTLSCSPISGHRSVSWYQQTPGQGLQFLFEYFSETQRNKGNFPGRFSGRQFSNSRSEMNVSTLELGDSALYLCASSPDRGGSYNEQFFGPGTRLTVL.

This clonotype was seen only a few times. The chain couples TRBV15 to TRBJ1-5; D is uncertain. V lost 2 bases and J 4 bases, leaving 3 bases between the germline ends. The CDR3 has 12 amino acids. The germline V gene has CDR1 LNHNV and CDR2 YYDKDF (reference sequence). For the CDR3, the DNA is TGTGCCACCAGCAGACAAAATCAGCCCCAGCATTTT. Protein product: CATSRQNQPQHF. The entire variable domain, with the rest obtained from reference TRBV15 and TRBJ1-5, is as follows: DAMVIQNPRYQVTQFGKPVTLSCSQTLNHNVMYWYQQKSSQAPKLLFHYYDKDFNNEADTPDNFQSRRPNTSFCFLDIRSPGLGDTAMYLCATSRQNQPQHFGDGTRLSIL.

Of note for this clonotype: Relative to the germline gene, one junction end is altered; a read error may explain this. The chain recombines TRBV28 with TRBJ1-5; D gene unclear. The germline CDR1 and CDR2 sequences are MDHEN and SYDVKM. The CDR3 consists of 12 residues. The CDR3: CASSPLNQSQHF. Here the CDR3 DNA reads TGTGCCAGCAGCCCCTTGAATCAGTCCCAGCATTTT.

The chain has TRBV7-9 and TRBJ1-4, with a possible D match to TRBD1 (6 bases). The CDR3 has 13 residues. The germline CDR1 and CDR2 sequences are SEHNR and FQNEAQ (reference sequence). The germline V and J ends were trimmed by 8 bases and 7 bases, with 14 bases remaining between them. In nucleotides, the CDR3 is TGTGCCAGCGGGCGGACAGTATCTGAAAAACTGTTTTTT. Translating it yields CASGRTVSEKLFF.

This clonotype was seen only once. This chain joins TRBV9 and TRBJ2-3, with no clear D. Trimming left V 0 bases short and J 4 bases short, with 9 bases between. The CDR3 totals 14 residues. Germline CDR1 and CDR2: SGDLS and YYNGEE. The CDR3 DNA reads as TGTGCCAGCAGCGTAGGCCCCAACGCAGATACGCAGTATTTT. It translates to CASSVGPNADTQYF.

Concerning this clonotype: Mismatch with germline at one junction end may stem from a read error. The gene calls are TRBV6-1 and TRBJ1-5; 11 bases align to TRBD1. The CDR3 contains 15 residues. CDR1 is MNHNS and CDR2 is SASEGT in the germline V gene. The CDR3 coding sequence is TGTGCCAGCAGAGGACAGGGGGCAAGCAATCAGCCCCGGCATTTT. Amino acids: CASRGQGASNQPRHF.

As to this clonotype: Relative to the germline gene, one junction end is altered; a read error may explain this. The chain is built from TRBV20-1 and TRBJ2-4; 7 bases map to TRBD2. With the DNA end fitting TRBJ2-5 better, the J assignment may be wrong. Germline lookup yields CDR1 DFQATT and CDR2 SNEGSKA (reference sequence). CDR3 length: 14 amino acids. Written as DNA, the CDR3 is TGCAGTACTAGAGGACTAGTAGGACAAGAGACCCAGTACTTC. Translation: CSTRGLVGQETQYF.

The CDR3 bases are TGTGCCAGCAGTCTACTAGCGTATGGCTCCTACGAGCAGTACTTC. Protein: CASSLLAYGSYEQYF. The chain has TRBV27 and TRBJ2-7; TRBD2 aligns across 7 bases. CDR1 and CDR2 (germline): MNHEY, SMNVEV (reference sequence). There are 15 residues in the CDR3. J lost 0 bases, V lost 5 bases, and 7 bases had no gene match.

V is TRBV3-1 and J is TRBJ2-7; D ambiguous. CDR1 LGHDT and CDR2 YNNKEL come from the germline V gene (reference sequence). Trimming stripped 1 base from V and 7 bases from J, with 8 bases between. The CDR3 is made up of 12 amino acids. DNA for the CDR3: TGTGCCAGCAGCCAAGTAAAGAGGGAGCAGTACTTC. As protein: CASSQVKREQYF.

With respect to this clonotype: One junction end disagrees with the germline gene, perhaps due to a read error. This sequence joins TRBV11-2 and TRBJ2-1; D remains ambiguous. Germline CDR1 is SGHAT and CDR2 is FQNNGV. This CDR3 is 12 amino acids long. CDR3 nucleotides: TGTGCCAGCAGCTTAGCCAACAATGTGCAGTTCTTC. Its translation: CASSLANNVQFF.

This sequence joins TRBV5-1 and TRBJ2-3; D gene ambiguous. The CDR3 loop spans 15 amino acids. Between the trimmed V and J ends, which lost 4 bases and 0 bases, there was a span of 12 bases. In germline, CDR1 is SGHRS, CDR2 YFSETQ. The CDR3 region has the DNA TGCGCCAGCAGCCCTCGGATCTCAAGCACAGATACGCAGTATTTT. Translated: CASSPRISSTDTQYF.

The V and J genes are TRBV11-2 and TRBJ2-7; 8 nucleotides agree with TRBD1. CDR3 length: 14 residues. CDR1 and CDR2 from the germline V gene are SGHAT and FQNNGV. The V segment lost 7 bases and the J segment 3 bases; nucleotides outside the gene matches: 8. The CDR3 region has the DNA TGTGCCAGCACCTTCGTGGGACAGGACTACGAGCAGTACTTC. This gives the protein CASTFVGQDYEQYF.